Listed below are T cell receptor beta chains from one sample, sequenced in a study of beta chain features in type 1 diabetes. Libraries were prepared by immunoSEQ multiplex PCR; TCRdb keeps only in-frame clonotypes and omits some of them. The data show 200,000 to 250,000 clones, approximately 10% seen once. Sequencing was performed on central memory CD4+ T cells from blood. The receptors derive from a man younger than 30 in good health. CDR3s include the opening cysteine and the closing phenylalanine or tryptophan. The order of the fields is clone size, J gene, V gene, D gene, CDR3 protein. The D gene is left open where the match is weak. Clone size is given for some rows only: seen once, a few or many times, or a class if the clone is expanded.

. | TRBJ2-7 | TRBV4-3 | . | CASSLGGSSYEQYF
many | TRBJ2-7 | TRBV29-1 | . | CSVSLALGEQYF
few | TRBJ2-5 | TRBV6-6 | TRBD2 | CATTLAGGETQYF
many | TRBJ2-2 | TRBV7-6 | TRBD2 | CASSLVVAGEAGELFF
. | TRBJ2-2 | TRBV30 | TRBD2 | CAWSVSPWTSGSLITGELFF
few | TRBJ2-5 | TRBV10-3 | TRBD2 | CAISDAGGGETQYF
few | TRBJ2-7 | TRBV5-6 | TRBD1 | CASSPGQGPYEQYF
few | TRBJ2-2 | TRBV5-1 | TRBD2 | CASSPAASGNTGELFF
few | TRBJ1-4 | TRBV5-1 | . | CASSLGTEEKLFF
few | TRBJ2-5 | TRBV7-2 | . | CASSSPAITKTQYF
. | TRBJ1-2 | TRBV7-9 | . | CAGRRQGPAANYGYTF
. | TRBJ2-2 | TRBV5-5 | TRBD1 | CASSEGGQEGTGELFF
. | TRBJ2-2 | TRBV9 | . | CASSARPSDPRTGELFF
. | TRBJ1-5 | TRBV30 | . | CAWSGTVNQPQHF
few | TRBJ2-3 | TRBV5-1 | . | CASSFQGSDTQYF
. | TRBJ2-3 | TRBV28 | . | CASSLSGRTRDTQYF
few | TRBJ2-5 | TRBV5-4 | . | CASSFTGVQETQYF
few | TRBJ2-1 | TRBV7-3 | TRBD2 | CASSLTSGTNYNEQFF
. | TRBJ2-1 | TRBV9 | TRBD2 | CASSVVVGAGGDEQFF
few | TRBJ1-2 | TRBV7-9 | TRBD1 | CASSKGQRNYGYTF